This TCR beta chain was recovered during a study of T cell repertoires in cytomegalovirus infection. Study findings and constraints: In two of eight donors, the top clonotype was HLA-C-restricted CMV-specific.

Each CDR3 protein gets one entry after TCRdb re-called the reads with MiXCR. The sample contains under 200,000 distinct CDR3 sequences, 28% of which appear only once. This clonotype was counted at least ten times. What it binds is not known. The receptor comes from a human donor in good health (CMV status not recorded). Some clones in this sample may be carry-over from other donors' samples. The material sequenced was PBMCs.

Here the CDR3 reads CASSSGTGASEQYF. The CDR3 DNA sequence: TGTGCCAGCAGTTCGGGGACAGGGGCGAGCGAGCAGTACTTC. The chain links TRBV7-6 to TRBJ2-7, with 10 bases identical to TRBD1. CDR3 size: 14 residues. Unmatched junction bases numbered 8, after V lost 6 bases and J lost 6 bases. Germline CDR1 reads SGHVS; CDR2 reads FNYEAQ.